This T cell receptor beta chain appears in the sequencing data of a study of blood T cell repertoires in COVID-19. V was shortened by 6 bases and J by 0 bases, with 9 bases between the two germline ends. Per germline, CDR1 MGHDK and CDR2 SYGVNS. The CDR3 extends over 15 amino acids. Using immunoSEQ multiplex PCR, the repertoire was profiled, and TCRdb retains in-frame clones only, with some absent. The sample has roughly 120,000 clones; over 65% are singletons. The receptor was isolated from a human donor with acute or convalescent COVID-19. The donor label of this sample is uncertain. V usage is TRBV25-1 and J usage is TRBJ2-6; D is uncertain. Sequenced: peripheral blood. In DNA form, the CDR3 reads TGTGCCAGCAGCGCTCACAGCTCTGGGGCCAACGTCCTGACTTTC. Translation gives CASSAHSSGANVLTF.